The clone carrying this TCR beta chain occurred a few times. The antigen is undetermined. TCRdb reprocessed the 5' RACE reads via MiXCR and lists one record per CDR3 protein. The sample records over 600,000 distinct CDR3 sequences, 21% being singletons. The V end lost 4 bases, the J end lost 3 bases, and 19 bases lay between the germline ends. The CDR3 loop spans 16 amino acids. From germline, CDR1 is GTSNPN and CDR2 SVGIG (reference sequence). These data belong to a study of identical twins. Study conclusions and caveats: Beta clonotypes that were abundant in cord blood contained fewer insertions, a pattern absent from memory repertoires.

The sample was also reused in another study, on T cells expressing NK-cell markers.

This sequence joins TRBV30 and TRBJ1-3; tentatively, D is TRBD1 (5 bases). The sequencing sample was made of PBMCs. This sequence originates from a woman between 18 and 29 years old in good health. In nucleotides, the CDR3 is TGTGCCTGGATATCCTCCGGGACTGTGGGTGGAAACACCATATATTTT. It codes for CAWISSGTVGGNTIYF.